This T cell receptor (beta chain) was recovered during a study of CD8+ T cells in alopecia areata. Findings and caveats of the study: Researchers report lesional scalp, most notably alopecia totalis/universalis, outstripped normal scalp in clonality. Between patients, shared TCR sequences were less clear than in mice. This was possibly due in part to HLA diversity in the patient population. Since there was just one nonresponder, nobody can yet say how baseline CD8+ expansion ties to response.

Treatment here: oral pan-JAK inhibitor, 5-10 mg twice daily. The CDR3 runs to 11 residues. Germline V CDR1 and CDR2: SQVTM, ANQGSEA. It was cDNA, reverse transcribed from extracted RNA, that served as the sequencing template. The repertoire was sequenced with immunoSEQ multiplex PCR; TCRdb's copy has only in-frame clones and lacks some. There are over 85,000 clones in the sample; 60% to 65% occur only once, and around 15% lies in the top ten. A single count supports this clone. The antigen is undetermined. The receptor was derived from a human donor with alopecia areata. The rearrangement joins TRBV29-1 to TRBJ1-1, with D unclear. This specimen was CD8+ T cells sorted from blood, taken at week 4, from a patient treated with tofacitinib. The CDR3 nucleotides are TGCACCCCCTGCGGGGACACTGAAGCTTTCTTT. Translating it yields CTPCGDTEAFF.